This T cell receptor (beta chain) was captured by sequencing in a study of T cell responses to AZD1222 COVID-19 vaccine. V was pared by 5 bases and J by 3 bases, with 17 bases between. Germline V gene lookup returns CDR1 SEHNR and CDR2 FQNEAQ (reference sequence). The CDR3 has 16 amino acids. Sequencing used immunoSEQ multiplex PCR; TCRdb keeps in-frame clones, though not all of them. The table lists about 110,000 clones, 80% to 90% of them singletons. The TCR originated in an adult in good health. The V call is TRBV7-9, the J call TRBJ1-5; D remains ambiguous. This specimen consisted of peripheral blood, obtained on day 0 of AZD1222 vaccination. This CDR3 is CASSPLSGTLNQPQHF. CDR3 DNA sequence: TGTGCCAGCAGCCCCCTCAGCGGAACCCTCAATCAGCCCCAGCATTTT.